These 16 T cell receptor beta chains originate from one sample sequenced in a study of blood T cell repertoires in COVID-19. Produced via immunoSEQ multiplex PCR; TCRdb's table is partial and in-frame only. The data show fewer than 200,000 clones, with over 65% seen just once and approximately 8% held by the top ten. The sequenced material came from peripheral blood. The receptor source for this set is a man aged 55 to 70 with acute or convalescent COVID-19.

As DNA, the CDR3 is TGCGCCAGCAGCTTAACAGGGGTGAACACTGAAGCTTTCTTT. This gives the protein CASSLTGVNTEAFF. The V gene is TRBV5-1, the J gene TRBJ1-1; TRBD1 matches 7 bases. Germline V gives CDR1 SGHRS, CDR2 YFSETQ. There are 14 residues in the CDR3. Losses at the gene ends were 2 bases for V and 0 bases for J; bases not matched to a gene: 1.

The V and J genes are TRBV19 and TRBJ2-3, with TRBD1 identical over 7 bases. V lost 5 bases and J lost 2; bases outside the gene matches: 7. Germline CDR1 is LNHDA and CDR2 is SQIVND (reference sequence). The CDR3 spans 15 residues. The CDR3 bases are TGTGCCAGTAGTTCAGGGGGTCTTACCACAGATACGCAGTATTTT. It codes for CASSSGGLTTDTQYF.

V usage is TRBV27 and J usage is TRBJ1-3; 7 bases map to TRBD1. This CDR3 is 13 amino acids long. V shed 8 bases and J 8 bases; nucleotides not matched to a gene: 9. Looked up from germline, CDR1 is MNHEY and CDR2 is SMNVEV (reference sequence). In DNA form, the CDR3 reads TGTGCCAGCGGACAACAGGGGAGAGACACCATATATTTT. It specifies CASGQQGRDTIYF.

V is TRBV5-6 and J is TRBJ2-5; D is perhaps TRBD2 (6 bases). The V and J ends lost 3 bases and 0 bases respectively, with 18 bases between them. In germline, CDR1 is SGHDT, CDR2 YYEEEE. CDR3 length: 17 amino acids. This CDR3 reads CASSSLRGGVYQETQYF. DNA of the CDR3: TGTGCCAGCAGCTCACTGAGGGGCGGGGTATACCAAGAGACCCAGTACTTC.

The chain carries TRBV19 and TRBJ2-2, with 7 bases identical to TRBD2. Germline trimming cut 4 bases from V and 6 bases from J; bases unmatched to any gene: 8. The CDR3 runs to 15 residues. CDR1 is LNHDA, CDR2 SQIVND, per germline (reference sequence). The CDR3 spells CASSRGGRVAGELFF. The CDR3, as DNA: TGTGCCAGTAGTAGAGGTGGGAGGGTGGCCGGGGAGCTGTTTTTT.

A single count supports this clone. V usage is TRBV19 and J usage is TRBJ2-5; possibly TRBD2 for D (5 bases). CDR1 is LNHDA, CDR2 SQIVND, per germline (reference sequence). The ends were cut back, 7 bases at V and 4 bases at J, with 13 bases in the middle. The CDR3 has 13 residues. The CDR3 region is CASIGTGSETQYF. CDR3 DNA sequence: TGTGCCAGTATCGGCACGGGGTCAGAGACCCAGTACTTC. The variable domain in full, with the rest retrieved from reference TRBV19 and TRBJ2-5, is DGGITQSPKYLFRKEGQNVTLSCEQNLNHDAMYWYRQDPGQGLRLIYYSQIVNDFQKGDIAEGYSVSREKKESFPLTVTSAQKNPTAFYLCASIGTGSETQYFGPGTRLLVL.

The V call is TRBV9, the J call TRBJ2-3; possible D gene TRBD2, 6 bases. Per germline, CDR1 SGDLS and CDR2 YYNGEE. The CDR3 covers 15 residues. Trimming cost V 4 bases and J 2 bases, with 14 bases left between them. The CDR3 sequence is CASSLTGGDTDTQYF. The CDR3 nucleotides read TGTGCCAGCAGCTTGACCGGGGGAGACACAGATACGCAGTATTTT.

In its sample, this clone was seen a few times. This chain joins TRBV11-2 and TRBJ1-2, with D possibly matching TRBD1 (6 bases). CDR1 is SGHAT, CDR2 FQNNGV, per germline. The CDR3 runs to 15 residues. Trimming removed 0 bases at V and 5 bases at J, with 13 bases between. The chain's CDR3 is CASSLDWGGAYGYTF. DNA of the CDR3: TGTGCCAGCAGCTTAGATTGGGGGGGCGCATATGGCTACACCTTC.

V and J are TRBV9 and TRBJ2-1; 9 bases map to TRBD2. The CDR3 is 16 amino acids. CDR1 and CDR2 from the germline V gene are SGDLS and YYNGEE. V was clipped by 0 bases and J by 4 bases; unmatched bases: 5. CDR3 in amino acids: CASSVGGLASYNEQFF. The CDR3 coding sequence is TGTGCCAGCAGCGTAGGGGGACTAGCTTCTTACAATGAGCAGTTCTTC.

The sample holds one count of this clone. The chain is built from TRBV7-8 and TRBJ2-1; TRBD1 aligns across 7 bases. Germline CDR1 SGHVS, CDR2 FQNEAQ. Losses at the gene ends were 5 bases for V and 9 bases for J; bases not matched to a gene: 4. The CDR3 is 12 amino acids. The CDR3 sequence is CASSPTGVEQFF. The CDR3 bases are TGTGCCAGCAGCCCCACAGGGGTTGAGCAGTTCTTC.

V and J are TRBV19 and TRBJ1-5; 7 nucleotides line up with TRBD1. The CDR3 length is 13 residues. The V segment lost 5 bases and the J segment 9 bases; nucleotides outside the gene matches: 7. Germline V gene lookup returns CDR1 LNHDA and CDR2 SQIVND (reference sequence). CDR3 sequence (DNA): TGTGCCAGTAGTCATATGACAGGGCCGCCCCAGCATTTT. Its protein is CASSHMTGPPQHF.

The chain recombines TRBV6-5 with TRBJ2-7, with 7 nucleotides matching TRBD1. Germline CDR1 is MNHEY and CDR2 is SVGAGI. J lost 3 bases, V lost 2 bases, and 1 base had no gene match. The CDR3 totals 13 residues. The chain's CDR3 is CASSYRTGYEQYF. CDR3 in DNA: TGTGCCAGCAGTTACAGGACAGGCTACGAGCAGTACTTC.

The chain employs TRBV3-1 (or the pseudogene TRBV3-2) and TRBJ2-3, with 10 bases lining up with TRBD2. Germline V gene lookup returns CDR1 LGHDT and CDR2 YNNKEL (reference sequence). After removal of 4 bases from V and 7 bases from J, the junction contained 20 bases not matched to a gene. This CDR3 has 19 amino acids. CDR3 in DNA: TGTGCCAGCAGCCCCCCCGGGGGGACTAGCGTTCCGTACTCTTATACGCAGTATTTT. Protein: CASSPPGGTSVPYSYTQYF.

A few counts support this clone. As DNA, the CDR3 is TGTGCCAGCAGCCCTGGACAGGGAATCCACGAGCAGTACTTC. Translation: CASSPGQGIHEQYF. The chain is built from TRBV9 and TRBJ2-7; 8 nucleotides align to TRBD1. This CDR3 spans 14 amino acids. Germline CDR1 SGDLS, CDR2 YYNGEE. V dropped 4 bases and J dropped 5; count of bases not matched to a gene: 8.

The chain uses TRBV12-3 or TRBV12-4 and TRBJ1-1, with D possibly being TRBD1 (6 bases). V was clipped by 5 bases and J by 5 bases, with 12 bases between them. The CDR3 runs to 13 residues. This chain's CDR3 is CASSQGRGTEAFF. In DNA form, the CDR3 reads TGTGCCAGCAGTCAGGGGAGAGGGACTGAAGCTTTCTTT.

The chain uses TRBV11-2 and TRBJ2-3, with 10 positions matching TRBD1. Trimming removed 1 base from V and 3 bases from J; junction bases left unmatched: 7. The CDR3 consists of 17 residues. Germline V gene lookup returns CDR1 SGHAT and CDR2 FQNNGV. In DNA, the CDR3 is TGTGCCAGCAGCTTAGTTGGGACAGGGGCGAGTACAGATACGCAGTATTTT. This sequence encodes CASSLVGTGASTDTQYF.